This paragraph reports one TCR beta chain. The sample belongs to a study of blood T cell repertoires in COVID-19. The CDR3 consists of 14 residues. Germline V CDR1 and CDR2: MGHRA, YSYEKL. V was shortened by 3 bases and J by 0 bases, with 5 bases between the two germline ends. Here immunoSEQ multiplex PCR was the method, and the copy in TCRdb shows in-frame clones only, minus some. The sample has about 300,000 clones, 85% to 90% seen once; the top ten hold less than 3.5%. The sample consisted of PBMCs or T cells enriched from blood (not recorded which). The sequence was collected from a woman between 50 and 59 years old who had been exposed to COVID-19. V and J are TRBV4-1 and TRBJ1-4, with D perhaps matching TRBD1 (5 bases). CDR3 bases: TGCGCCAGCAGCCACAGGGCAACTAATGAAAAACTGTTTTTT. It is translated as CASSHRATNEKLFF.